This TCR beta chain was found in a study of T cell responses to AZD1222 COVID-19 vaccine. Regarding the study as a whole: Donors were mostly white British, more females; clonal diversity possibly underestimated.

On this clone: The antigen remains unidentified.

Generated by immunoSEQ multiplex PCR, the TCRdb table keeps only in-frame clones and is missing some. The profile shows 140,000 to 150,000 clones, roughly 91% of them singletons. This CDR3 region has 12 residues. Per germline, CDR1 KGHSH and CDR2 LQKENI. The V end lost 9 bases, the J end lost 8 bases, and 16 bases lay between the germline ends. The sequencing here drew on peripheral blood, taken on day 0 of AZD1222 vaccination. The chain joins TRBV18 to TRBJ1-2; D gene ambiguous. The clonotype comes from an adult in good health. The DNA of the CDR3 is TGTGCCAGTAATCCCGAGGGAATCGGCTACACCTTC. This encodes CASNPEGIGYTF.